These 20 T cell receptor beta chains came from one sample sequenced in a study of shared clonotypes between healthy human individuals. TCRdb's table, derived via immunoSEQ multiplex PCR, lists solely in-frame clones and lacks some. Of around 2.5 million clones listed, roughly 93% are singletons. Material: naive CD4+ T cells from PBMCs. The subset was: CD45RA+ positively selected. The receptors shown here come from a man younger than 35 in good health. Some clones in this sample may be carry-over from other donors' samples.

The genes are TRBV5-4 and TRBJ1-1; D may be TRBD1 (5 bases). Germline CDR1 and CDR2: SGHNT and YYREEE (reference sequence). The V and J ends lost 0 bases and 5 bases respectively, with 11 bases between them. This CDR3 is 14 amino acids long. The CDR3 loop is CASSLVGEGTEAFF. Written as DNA, the CDR3 is TGTGCCAGCAGCTTGGTGGGTGAGGGGACTGAAGCTTTCTTT.

The chain combines TRBV28 with TRBJ1-1, with 9 bases lining up with TRBD1. J was trimmed by 8 bases and V by 4 bases; bases with no gene match: 8. The CDR3 has 14 amino acids. Germline CDR1 is MDHEN and CDR2 is SYDVKM. The CDR3 DNA follows: TGTGCCAGCAGTTCAACAGGGGGCGTTCACGAAGCTTTCTTT. It encodes CASSSTGGVHEAFF.

V and J are TRBV5-1 and TRBJ1-1, with 7 bases lining up with TRBD1. From germline, CDR1 is SGHRS and CDR2 YFSETQ. J was trimmed by 1 base and V by 5 bases; bases with no gene match: 5. The CDR3 spans 14 residues. The CDR3 spells CASRGNRGNTEAFF. The CDR3 DNA reads as TGCGCCAGCAGGGGGAACAGGGGGAACACTGAAGCTTTCTTT.

This chain links TRBV18 with TRBJ2-7, with TRBD1 matching over 9 bases. After removal of 2 bases from V and 7 bases from J, the junction contained 12 bases not matched to a gene. This CDR3 has 16 amino acids. Germline V gene lookup returns CDR1 KGHSH and CDR2 LQKENI. The CDR3 protein is CASSPSQRTGEREQYF. In DNA, the CDR3 is TGTGCCAGCTCACCATCCCAGCGGACAGGGGAGAGGGAGCAGTACTTC.

The CDR3 here is CATSRGVGLKNTEAFF. The CDR3 DNA reads TGTGCCACCAGCAGGGGGGTGGGTCTTAAGAACACTGAAGCTTTCTTT. The chain links TRBV15 to TRBJ1-1; TRBD1 is a possible D gene (5 bases). The CDR3 sequence is 16 residues long. The germline gives CDR1 LNHNV, CDR2 YYDKDF (reference sequence). V dropped 3 bases and J dropped 1 base, with 15 bases sitting between them. Full variable domain (missing parts from reference TRBV15 and TRBJ1-1): DAMVIQNPRYQVTQFGKPVTLSCSQTLNHNVMYWYQQKSSQAPKLLFHYYDKDFNNEADTPDNFQSRRPNTSFCFLDIRSPGLGDTAMYLCATSRGVGLKNTEAFFGQGTRLTVV.

The gene calls are TRBV18 and TRBJ1-2, with a possible D match to TRBD1 (5 bases). In germline, CDR1 is KGHSH, CDR2 LQKENI. Trimming removed 6 bases from V and 8 bases from J, with 28 bases in between. The CDR3 consists of 17 residues. CDR3 nucleotides: TGTGCCAGCTCGCCAGTCTCAAGACAGCAGCGTACTCGCGGCTACACCTTC. Translating it yields CASSPVSRQQRTRGYTF.

V usage is TRBV6-6 and J usage is TRBJ2-7, with D possibly called TRBD1 or TRBD2 (6 bases each). Trimming removed 9 bases at V and 0 bases at J, with 18 bases between. There are 15 residues in the CDR3. Germline CDR1 and CDR2: MNHNY and SVGAGI (reference sequence). Here the CDR3 reads CASRRGQDYSYEQYF. The DNA of the CDR3 is TGTGCCAGTCGACGGGGGCAGGACTACTCCTACGAGCAGTACTTC.

This clone appeared a few times. V and J are TRBV9 and TRBJ2-1; 12 nucleotides match TRBD2. Germline V gives CDR1 SGDLS, CDR2 YYNGEE. V was clipped by 0 bases and J by 2 bases; unmatched bases: 0. This CDR3 comprises 16 residues. The CDR3 coding sequence is TGTGCCAGCAGCGTAGCTAGCGGGAGGGCCTACAATGAGCAGTTCTTC. It yields the protein CASSVASGRAYNEQFF.

The J gene is TRBJ1-4, the V gene TRBV6-6; D gene unclear. Trimming stripped 5 bases from V and 8 bases from J, with 15 bases between. Germline V lookup: CDR1 MNHNY, CDR2 SVGAGI (reference sequence). The length of the CDR3 is 14 residues. CDR3 sequence (DNA): TGTGCCAGCAGTCCCTTACGGGGAGCCGAAAAACTGTTTTTT. Translation gives CASSPLRGAEKLFF.

The chain couples TRBV18 to TRBJ1-6; the D is unclear. Germline CDR1 reads KGHSH; CDR2 reads LQKENI. Trimming removed 5 bases at V and 7 bases at J, with 15 bases between. The length of the CDR3 is 15 residues. The CDR3 region has the DNA TGTGCCAGCTCATCCACGAGCCAGGAGAATTCACCCCTCCACTTT. Translating it yields CASSSTSQENSPLHF. Full variable domain (missing parts from reference TRBV18 and TRBJ1-6): NAGVMQNPRHLVRRRGQEARLRCSPMKGHSHVYWYRQLPEEGLKFMVYLQKENIIDESGMPKERFSAEFPKEGPSILRIQQVVRGDSAAYFCASSSTSQENSPLHFGNGTRLTVT.

This chain connects TRBV4-2 to TRBJ1-3; the D gene is possibly TRBD1 (6 bases). V was trimmed by 1 base and J by 0 bases, leaving 13 bases between them. The CDR3 contains 17 residues. The germline V gene has CDR1 LGHNA and CDR2 YNFKEQ. The CDR3 spells CASSQVRGILSGNTIYF. CDR3 DNA: TGTGCCAGCAGCCAAGTCAGGGGCATCCTCTCTGGAAACACCATATATTTT.

The chain has TRBV7-7 and TRBJ2-1; D remains unclear. The CDR3 spans 13 residues. Trimming left V 1 base short and J 8 bases short, with 9 bases between. Germline V lookup: CDR1 SSHAT, CDR2 FNYEAQ (reference sequence). CDR3: CASSLGLGDEQFF. The CDR3 DNA sequence: TGTGCCAGCAGCTTAGGGCTAGGAGATGAGCAGTTCTTC.

Concerning this clone itself: Distinct nucleotide sequences in the sample also encode this CDR3. The gene calls are TRBV28 and TRBJ1-1; maybe TRBD1 (6 bases). V was pared by 6 bases and J by 11 bases, with 19 bases between. Germline-derived CDR1 and CDR2 are MDHEN and SYDVKM. This CDR3 has 13 amino acids. The chain's CDR3 is CASSLTGQLMAFF. The CDR3 DNA sequence: TGTGCCAGCAGCCTTACAGGACAGTTAATGGCTTTCTTT. Looking up the rest from reference TRBV28 and TRBJ1-1 gives the full variable domain: DVKVTQSSRYLVKRTGEKVFLECVQDMDHENMFWYRQDPGLGLRLIYFSYDVKMKEKGDIPEGYSVSREKKERFSLILESASTNQTSMYLCASSLTGQLMAFFGQGTRLTVV.

In nucleotides, the CDR3 is TGTGCCAGCACCGGGACAACCCCTCGCGAGCAGTACTTC. Amino acid sequence: CASTGTTPREQYF. The chain recombines TRBV6-5 with TRBJ2-7; tentative D call: TRBD1 (6 bases). CDR1 is MNHEY, CDR2 SVGAGI, per germline. This CDR3 comprises 13 residues. Between the trimmed V and J ends, which lost 7 bases and 6 bases, there was a span of 16 bases.

V and J are TRBV28 and TRBJ1-4; 7 bases map to TRBD1. This CDR3 spans 15 amino acids. Germline CDR1 is MDHEN and CDR2 is SYDVKM. Unmatched junction bases numbered 14, after V lost 6 bases and J lost 10 bases. CDR3 DNA sequence: TGTGCCAGCAGGGGCGGGACAGCCCCGTTGGGAAAACTGTTTTTT. Amino acids: CASRGGTAPLGKLFF.

The chain recombines TRBV4-2 with TRBJ2-3; D uncertain. The CDR3 is 15 amino acids. Per the germline V gene, CDR1 is LGHNA and CDR2 is YNFKEQ. V was cut by 0 bases and J by 3 bases, with 10 bases left in between. CDR3 loop: CASSQENRRTDTQYF. The CDR3 region has the DNA TGTGCCAGCAGCCAAGAAAATCGAAGGACAGATACGCAGTATTTT.

The chain has TRBV9 and TRBJ2-7; maybe TRBD2 (5 bases). The CDR3 extends over 15 amino acids. CDR1 and CDR2 from the germline V gene are SGDLS and YYNGEE. Deletions cut 3 bases from V and 2 bases from J, with 15 bases between. The CDR3 DNA reads TGTGCCAGCAGCGCCGGTCCCCAGCGGACCTACGAGCAGTACTTC. This codes for CASSAGPQRTYEQYF.

In this sample, this clone turned up once. The chain has TRBV5-8 and TRBJ2-3; 15 nucleotides align to TRBD2. Germline V lookup: CDR1 SGHTS, CDR2 YDEGEE. J was trimmed by 6 bases and V by 4 bases; bases with no gene match: 6. The CDR3 has 16 residues. This chain's CDR3 is CASSRSGTSGRDTQYF. The DNA of the CDR3 is TGTGCCAGCAGCCGCTCCGGGACTAGCGGGAGGGATACGCAGTATTTT. Using reference TRBV5-8 and TRBJ2-3 for the parts outside the CDR3, the full variable domain is EAGVTQSPTHLIKTRGQQATLRCSPISGHTSVYWYQQALGLGLQFLLWYDEGEERNRGNFPPRFSGRQFPNYSSELNVNALELEDSALYLCASSRSGTSGRDTQYFGPGTRLTVL.

This sequence joins TRBV5-8 and TRBJ2-1; D gene ambiguous. Germline CDR1 SGHTS, CDR2 YDEGEE. The CDR3 has 15 residues. Trimming shortened V by 2 bases and J by 2 bases, and 11 bases separated the two germline ends. Here the CDR3 reads CASSFWAYAYNEQFF. CDR3 in DNA: TGTGCCAGCAGCTTCTGGGCCTACGCCTACAATGAGCAGTTCTTC.

The chain carries TRBV19 and TRBJ2-2; maybe TRBD2 (6 bases). V was clipped by 6 bases and J by 4 bases, with 15 bases between them. The CDR3 extends over 15 amino acids. Germline assignment: CDR1 LNHDA and CDR2 SQIVND (reference sequence). The CDR3 region is CASSFGGAGTGELFF. CDR3 DNA: TGTGCCAGTAGCTTTGGCGGGGCTGGCACCGGGGAGCTGTTTTTT. Supplemented by reference TRBV19 and TRBJ2-2, the full variable domain reads DGGITQSPKYLFRKEGQNVTLSCEQNLNHDAMYWYRQDPGQGLRLIYYSQIVNDFQKGDIAEGYSVSREKKESFPLTVTSAQKNPTAFYLCASSFGGAGTGELFFGEGSRLTVL.